The 18 T cell receptor beta chains below were found in one sample sequenced in a study of identical twins. TCRdb itself ran the 5' RACE reads through MiXCR, one entry per CDR3 protein. The sample holds about 240,000 distinct CDR3 sequences, roughly a tenth seen once. Sample: memory T cells sorted from blood. The origin of the receptors is a man aged 50 to 60 in good health.

This clonotype was seen more than once but under ten times. The V call is TRBV20-1, the J call TRBJ2-5; no definite D call. There are 14 residues in the CDR3. With 2 bases removed from V and 5 bases from J, the gap between germline ends came to 15 bases. Germline V CDR1 and CDR2: DFQATT, SNEGSKA (reference sequence). The CDR3 nucleotides are TGCAGTGCTAGATCAATGACACGGACGGAGACCCAGTACTTC. This sequence encodes CSARSMTRTETQYF.

This clonotype was detected only a few times. V gene TRBV7-2 combines with J gene TRBJ1-5; 7 bases map to TRBD1. Germline CDR1 reads SGHTA; CDR2 reads FQGNSA. V gave up 5 bases and J gave up 7 bases; unmatched junction bases: 5. The CDR3 is made up of 13 amino acids. CDR3 nucleotides: TGTGCCAGCAGCCTTCAGGGGGAGCAGCCCCAGCATTTT. This encodes CASSLQGEQPQHF. Based on the CDR3 plus reference TRBV7-2 and TRBJ1-5, the full variable domain is GAGVSQSPSNKVTEKGKDVELRCDPISGHTALYWYRQSLGQGLEFLIYFQGNSAPDKSGLPSDRFSAERTGGSVSTLTIQRTQQEDSAVYLCASSLQGEQPQHFGDGTRLSIL.

This clonotype was picked up many times. This chain links TRBV20-1 with TRBJ2-5; TRBD2 aligns across 9 bases. Unmatched junction bases numbered 8, after V lost 7 bases and J lost 5 bases. CDR1 is DFQATT and CDR2 is SNEGSKA in the germline V gene (reference sequence). This CDR3 comprises 13 residues. The CDR3 loop is CSGIEAGGETQYF. The CDR3 DNA follows: TGCAGTGGGATTGAGGCGGGGGGGGAGACCCAGTACTTC.

This clonotype was seen at least ten times. The genes are TRBV29-1 and TRBJ2-2; 8 bases match TRBD1. V dropped 2 bases and J dropped 4; count of bases not matched to a gene: 3. Germline CDR1 reads SQVTM; CDR2 reads ANQGSEA. The CDR3 length is 14 residues. The CDR3 DNA sequence: TGCAGCGTTGAACCACAGGGGGGCACCGGGGAGCTGTTTTTT. Protein: CSVEPQGGTGELFF.

This clonotype has a count of ten or more. This chain uses TRBV19 with TRBJ2-2; TRBD1 agrees at 7 bases. This CDR3 contains 14 residues. From germline, CDR1 is LNHDA and CDR2 SQIVND (reference sequence). The V gene end was trimmed by 8 bases and the J gene end by 1 base; junction bases not matched to a gene: 4. The DNA of the CDR3 is TGTGCCAGTCGACAGGGTTTGAACACCGGGGAGCTGTTTTTT. It specifies CASRQGLNTGELFF.

The rearrangement uses TRBV18 and TRBJ2-7; 7 bases are shared with TRBD1. The CDR3 runs 14 residues. CDR1 and CDR2 from the germline V gene are KGHSH and LQKENI. V lost 3 bases to trimming and J lost 7 bases; unmatched junction nucleotides: 9. Here the CDR3 reads CASSPGTVADEQYF. The CDR3 bases are TGTGCCAGCTCACCTGGGACAGTCGCGGATGAGCAGTACTTC.

The chain uses TRBV6-1 and TRBJ1-5, with a tentative D call TRBD1 (6 bases). This CDR3 has 15 residues. V lost 2 bases and J lost 6, with 14 bases in between. In germline, CDR1 is MNHNS, CDR2 SASEGT. This chain's CDR3 is CASSEMMWGAQPQHF. The CDR3 DNA sequence: TGTGCCAGCAGTGAAATGATGTGGGGGGCTCAGCCCCAGCATTTT.

This clonotype was seen at least ten times. V gene TRBV7-8 combines with J gene TRBJ2-7, with D hard to call. From germline, CDR1 is SGHVS and CDR2 FQNEAQ. Trimming cost V 2 bases and J 5 bases, with 16 bases left between them. The CDR3 consists of 15 residues. CDR3: CASSLHFVRSNEQYF. CDR3 bases: TGTGCCAGCAGCTTACACTTTGTTCGGTCCAACGAGCAGTACTTC.

The V and J genes are TRBV7-6 and TRBJ2-2, with TRBD2 identical over 13 bases. The CDR3 is 15 residues long. V was clipped by 4 bases and J by 7 bases; unmatched bases: 3. CDR1 SGHVS and CDR2 FNYEAQ come from the germline V gene. CDR3 loop: CASSSGTSGIGELFF. DNA for the CDR3: TGTGCCAGCAGCTCCGGGACTAGCGGGATCGGGGAGCTGTTTTTT. Supplemented by reference TRBV7-6 and TRBJ2-2, the full variable domain reads GAGVSQSPRYKVTKRGQDVALRCDPISGHVSLYWYRQALGQGPEFLTYFNYEAQQDKSGLPNDRFSAERPEGSISTLTIQRTEQRDSAMYRCASSSGTSGIGELFFGEGSRLTVL.

This clonotype was detected only a few times. The chain links TRBV5-4 to TRBJ2-5, with D hard to call. Trimming pared 0 bases from V and 3 bases from J, leaving 6 bases between. The CDR3 extends over 13 amino acids. CDR1 is SGHNT, CDR2 YYREEE, per germline (reference sequence). The CDR3 here is CASSLASEETQYF. The DNA of the CDR3 is TGTGCCAGCAGCTTGGCTTCAGAAGAGACCCAGTACTTC.

This clonotype has ten or more counts. This chain joins TRBV29-1 and TRBJ2-1; TRBD2 is a possible D gene (5 bases). The CDR3 is made up of 15 amino acids. The germline CDR1 and CDR2 sequences are SQVTM and ANQGSEA. Trimming pared 3 bases from V and 9 bases from J, leaving 21 bases between. The CDR3 here is CSVDSRRSSNPEQFF. CDR3 nucleotide sequence: TGCAGCGTTGACTCCAGGAGGTCGTCGAATCCTGAGCAGTTCTTC.

This clonotype has at least ten counts. V and J are TRBV18 and TRBJ2-1; tentatively, D is TRBD1 (5 bases). V lost 5 bases and J 8 bases, leaving 19 bases between the germline ends. The germline V gene encodes CDR1 KGHSH and CDR2 LQKENI. The CDR3 has 15 amino acids. CDR3 region: CASSSRTTRQHEQFF. Written as DNA, the CDR3 is TGTGCCAGCTCATCCCGAACCACCCGACAGCATGAGCAGTTCTTC.

This clonotype was observed a single time. This chain's CDR3 is CASSTGQGSGGYTF. In DNA, the CDR3 is TGTGCCAGCTCAACGGGACAGGGAAGTGGTGGCTACACCTTC. This chain uses TRBV18 with TRBJ1-2; 9 bases are shared with TRBD1. With V trimmed by 5 bases and J by 7 bases, 8 bases remained unmatched. The germline gives CDR1 KGHSH, CDR2 LQKENI. The CDR3 extends over 14 amino acids.

A remark on this clonotype: The CDR3 end shows no conserved phenylalanine or tryptophan, and so a read error is likely. The V and J genes are TRBV3-1 and TRBJ2-7, with TRBD2 identical over 8 bases. Per the germline V gene, CDR1 is LGHDT and CDR2 is YNNKEL (reference sequence). CDR3 length equals 17 residues. V gave up 1 base and J gave up 1 base; unmatched junction bases: 9. The CDR3 spells CASSQVGGLAASYEQYL. CDR3 DNA: TGTGCCAGCAGCCAAGTAGGTGGACTAGCAGCTTCCTACGAGCAGTACCTC.

There are many counts of this clonotype. The chain recombines TRBV20-1 with TRBJ1-1; 8 bases agree with TRBD1. The J segment lost 0 bases and the V segment lost 1 base, leaving 7 bases of the junction unmatched. Germline CDR1 and CDR2: DFQATT and SNEGSKA (reference sequence). The CDR3 is 16 amino acids. As DNA, the CDR3 is TGCAGTGCTAGAGGGGACAGGAGGGGAATGAACACTGAAGCTTTCTTT. Its translation: CSARGDRRGMNTEAFF.

This clonotype was counted only a few times. V and J are TRBV3-1 and TRBJ2-5; no clear D. V shed 1 base and J shed 7 bases, with 7 bases lying between them. Per the germline V gene, CDR1 is LGHDT and CDR2 is YNNKEL (reference sequence). The CDR3 runs to 12 residues. The CDR3 loop is CASSQGEVTQYF. In DNA, the CDR3 is TGTGCCAGCAGCCAAGGAGAAGTGACCCAGTACTTC.

This clonotype was detected only a few times. The chain combines TRBV10-3 with TRBJ2-3; D is unresolved. Trimming removed 4 bases at V and 2 bases at J, with 16 bases between. This CDR3 comprises 16 residues. Germline CDR1 is ENHRY and CDR2 is SYGVKD. For the CDR3, the DNA is TGTGCCATCAGTGCCTCGAGCGCGGAGCTCACAGATACGCAGTATTTT. It codes for CAISASSAELTDTQYF.

This chain joins TRBV29-1 and TRBJ2-1, with 9 bases aligning to TRBD2. V shed 5 bases, J shed 6 bases, and the junction held 11 bases outside the gene matches. Germline CDR1 is SQVTM and CDR2 is ANQGSEA. This CDR3 comprises 15 residues. DNA for the CDR3: TGCAGCGTTTCTCGAAGCTCTAGCGGGGCCAATGAGCAGTTCTTC. Translated: CSVSRSSSGANEQFF.